This T cell receptor (beta chain) originates from a study of blood T cell repertoires in COVID-19. Study at large: PBMCs, B-cell-depleted T cells, or T cells were the source of the cDNA or gDNA that made up the material.

V lost 0 bases and J lost 1, with 15 bases in between. This CDR3 comprises 17 residues. The germline CDR1 and CDR2 sequences are SGHTS and YDEGEE. Repertoires were generated with immunoSEQ multiplex PCR, while TCRdb's copy carries only in-frame clones and drops some. This table has around 300,000 clones, over 80% appearing once. Sequenced sample: PBMCs or T cells enriched from blood (not recorded which). This TCR derives from a man aged 25-45 years who had recovered from COVID-19. The chain is built from TRBV5-8 and TRBJ2-3, with D possibly matching TRBD2 (5 bases). The CDR3 here is CASSLVYQRRGTDTQYF. CDR3 in DNA: TGTGCCAGCAGCTTGGTGTACCAGCGGAGAGGCACAGATACGCAGTATTTT.